These 6 T cell receptor beta chains share one sample of origin, sequenced in a study of blood T cell repertoires in COVID-19. The data were produced by immunoSEQ multiplex PCR, yet TCRdb's version contains in-frame clones alone and is incomplete. The table has approximately 480,000 clones, roughly nine tenths seen once. Sequencing was done on a sample of PBMCs or T cells enriched from blood (not recorded which). The receptors here all came from a young woman who had recovered from COVID-19.

This rearrangement joins TRBV20-1 to TRBJ1-6, with 7 bases aligning to TRBD1. This CDR3 has 16 residues. CDR1 is DFQATT, CDR2 SNEGSKA, per germline (reference sequence). Trimming cost V 3 bases and J 7 bases; bases outside gene matches: 12. The CDR3 DNA is TGCAGTGCTAGTGCTAATATGGGACAGCGCAATTCACCCCTCCACTTT. Protein: CSASANMGQRNSPLHF.

V usage is TRBV9 and J usage is TRBJ1-4; D is possibly TRBD1 (5 bases). The germline V gene encodes CDR1 SGDLS and CDR2 YYNGEE. Trimming left V 3 bases short and J 5 bases short, with 14 bases between. This CDR3 is 15 amino acids long. Written as DNA, the CDR3 is TGTGCCAGCAGCGCTCGGGACTCGGAGAATGAAAAACTGTTTTTT. This codes for CASSARDSENEKLFF.

The chain links TRBV9 to TRBJ2-3; 10 nucleotides match TRBD2. V shed 0 bases, J shed 3 bases, and the junction held 4 bases outside the gene matches. This CDR3 is 16 amino acids long. CDR1 is SGDLS, CDR2 YYNGEE, per germline. Written as DNA, the CDR3 is TGTGCCAGCAGCGTAGAGGCTAGCGGGGGAACAGATACGCAGTATTTT. Its protein is CASSVEASGGTDTQYF.

The genes are TRBV30 and TRBJ2-3; a possible D gene is TRBD2 (6 bases). Deletions cut 4 bases from V and 2 bases from J, with 19 bases between. CDR3 length: 16 residues. Germline CDR1 reads GTSNPN; CDR2 reads SVGIG (reference sequence). In DNA, the CDR3 is TGTGCCTGGATAGAGTACGAGGCGGGACTCACAGATACGCAGTATTTT. Amino acids: CAWIEYEAGLTDTQYF. Based on the CDR3 plus reference TRBV30 and TRBJ2-3, the full variable domain is SQTIHQWPATLVQPVGSPLSLECTVEGTSNPNLYWYRQAAGRGLQLLFYSVGIGQISSEVPQNLSASRPQDRQFILSSKKLLLSDSGFYLCAWIEYEAGLTDTQYFGPGTRLTVL.

This clone was picked up one time. The J gene is TRBJ2-7, the V gene TRBV6-5; D unresolved. This CDR3 region has 14 residues. V lost 6 bases to trimming and J lost 0 bases, with 12 bases between them. CDR1 MNHEY and CDR2 SVGAGI come from the germline V gene. This CDR3 reads CASSPISSSYEQYF. The CDR3 DNA reads as TGTGCCAGCAGCCCGATTTCTAGCTCCTACGAGCAGTACTTC.

The rearrangement joins TRBV7-2 to TRBJ1-5; the D gene is possibly TRBD1 (6 bases). The germline V and J ends were trimmed by 0 bases and 2 bases, with 8 bases remaining between them. The CDR3 contains 15 residues. Germline CDR1 SGHTA, CDR2 FQGNSA. For the CDR3, the DNA is TGTGCCAGCAGCTTAGCGGCAGGGGGCAATCAGCCCCAGCATTTT. Translated: CASSLAAGGNQPQHF.